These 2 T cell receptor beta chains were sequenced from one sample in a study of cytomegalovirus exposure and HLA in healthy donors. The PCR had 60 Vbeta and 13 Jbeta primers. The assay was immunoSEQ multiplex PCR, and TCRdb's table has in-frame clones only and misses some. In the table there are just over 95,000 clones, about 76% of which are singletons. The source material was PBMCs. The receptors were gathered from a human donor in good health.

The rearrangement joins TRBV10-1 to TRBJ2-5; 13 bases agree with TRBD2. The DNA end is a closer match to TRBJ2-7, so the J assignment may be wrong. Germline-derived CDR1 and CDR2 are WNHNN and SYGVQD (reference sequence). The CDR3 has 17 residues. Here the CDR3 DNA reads TGCGCCAGCAGTGATCCCCGACTAGCGGGAGGAACCTACGAGCAGTACTTC. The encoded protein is CASSDPRLAGGTYEQYF.

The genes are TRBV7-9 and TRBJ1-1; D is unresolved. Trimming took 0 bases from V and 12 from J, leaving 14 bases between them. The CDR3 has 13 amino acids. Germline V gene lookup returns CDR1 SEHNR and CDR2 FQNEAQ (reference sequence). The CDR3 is CASSLAGGRESFF. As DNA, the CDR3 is TGTGCCAGCAGCTTAGCGGGAGGTAGAGAATCTTTCTTT.